This TCR beta chain originates from a study of blood T cell repertoires in COVID-19. Background on the study: Acute-phase and convalescent COVID-19 samples originated in the United States, Italy and Spain. Sources were T cells, B-cell-depleted T cells, or PBMCs; the material itself was cDNA or gDNA.

The Seattle patients joined while their infection was active and were tracked longitudinally afterward. In the authors' workflow: The authors estimated nucleated cell counts from reference gene primer amplification. Using immunoSEQ multiplex PCR, the repertoire was profiled, and TCRdb retains in-frame clones only, with some absent. For V, J and clone size, that table is used; D and trimming come from the DNA. Of tens of thousands of clones detected, over 60% appear once; the ten largest clones hold around 2.3%. The TCR sequence derives from a man between 65 and 85 years old with COVID-19, enrolled during active disease. The source material was peripheral blood.

The CDR3 reads CATDSGGSYEQYF. The CDR3 DNA reads as TGTGCCACCGACTCAGGGGGCTCCTACGAGCAGTACTTC. This sequence joins TRBV19 and TRBJ2-7, with 7 nucleotides matching TRBD1. The V gene's germline CDR1 is LNHDA and CDR2 SQIVND (reference sequence). The CDR3 contains 13 residues. Trimming removed 10 bases from V and 0 bases from J; junction bases left unmatched: 6. Using reference TRBV19 and TRBJ2-7 for the parts outside the CDR3, the full variable domain is DGGITQSPKYLFRKEGQNVTLSCEQNLNHDAMYWYRQDPGQGLRLIYYSQIVNDFQKGDIAEGYSVSREKKESFPLTVTSAQKNPTAFYLCATDSGGSYEQYFGPGTRLTVT.